Listed here is a single T cell receptor (beta chain). The antigen is undetermined. This sample was taken from a study of CD8+ T cells in alopecia areata. Study conclusions and caveats: It was lesional scalp, especially alopecia totalis/universalis, that showed higher clonality than normal scalp.

Those with alopecia areata gave lesional scalp punch biopsies and peripheral blood. Investigators isolated RNA and reverse transcribed it into cDNA to act as the sequencing template. The protocol was immunoSEQ multiplex PCR, while the TCRdb copy is restricted to in-frame clones and leaves out a portion. Among 150,000 to 160,000 clones listed, 50% to 65% were seen once. Deletions cut 4 bases from V and 3 bases from J, with 8 bases between. The CDR3 has 13 amino acids. The germline V gene encodes CDR1 MNHNY and CDR2 SVGAGI (reference sequence). V gene TRBV6-6 combines with J gene TRBJ2-3, with unresolved D. This TCR came from a human donor with alopecia areata. Sequenced here: CD8+ T cells sorted from blood, sampled at week 0. In DNA form, the CDR3 reads TGTGCCAGCAGTTTCCGACTGACAGATACGCAGTATTTT. Protein product: CASSFRLTDTQYF.